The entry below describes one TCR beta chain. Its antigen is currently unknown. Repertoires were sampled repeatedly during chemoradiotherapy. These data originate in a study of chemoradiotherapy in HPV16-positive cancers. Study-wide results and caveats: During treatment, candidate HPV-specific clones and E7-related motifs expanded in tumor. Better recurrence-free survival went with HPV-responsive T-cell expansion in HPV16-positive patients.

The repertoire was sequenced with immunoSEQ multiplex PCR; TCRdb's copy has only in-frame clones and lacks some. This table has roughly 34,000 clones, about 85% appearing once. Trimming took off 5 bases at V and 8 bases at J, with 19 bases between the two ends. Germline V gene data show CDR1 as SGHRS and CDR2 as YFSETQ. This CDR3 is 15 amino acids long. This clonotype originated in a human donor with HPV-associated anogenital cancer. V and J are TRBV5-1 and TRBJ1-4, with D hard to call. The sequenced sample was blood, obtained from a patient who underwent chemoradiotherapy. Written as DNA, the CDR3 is TGCGCCAGCAGTACACACCCCGACCCAATGGAAAAACTGTTTTTT. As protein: CASSTHPDPMEKLFF. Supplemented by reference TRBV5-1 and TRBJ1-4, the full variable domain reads KAGVTQTPRYLIKTRGQQVTLSCSPISGHRSVSWYQQTPGQGLQFLFEYFSETQRNKGNFPGRFSGRQFSNSRSEMNVSTLELGDSALYLCASSTHPDPMEKLFFGSGTQLSVL.